This T cell receptor beta chain was found in a study of PD-1 blockade in classical Hodgkin lymphoma. Study-level results: Newly diagnosed patients had diversity similar to the baseline diversity of complete responders. Whatever underlies the repertoire differences (possibly disease activity or prior therapy) remains undefined. The study reported lower baseline TCR diversity in newly diagnosed patients than in healthy donors.

Trimming removed 2 bases from V and 7 bases from J, with 15 bases in between. The CDR3 is 15 residues long. CDR1 SGHAT and CDR2 FQDESV come from the germline V gene (reference sequence). The time point: cycle 4 day 1 (C4D1), after five to seven weeks of nivolumab. Relapses following autologous stem cell transplantation were seen in all patients, with brentuximab vedotin exposure varying. Best responses included complete response and partial response; otherwise, the best response was progressive disease. Note on this clone: Its antigen is not identified.

Here immunoSEQ multiplex PCR was the method, and the copy in TCRdb shows in-frame clones only, minus some. The sample lists tens of thousands of clones; roughly 92% were seen once. The sample here was peripheral blood mononuclear cells (PBMCs), taken before the fourth cycle of nivolumab. The chain is built from TRBV11-1 and TRBJ2-1; the D gene is possibly TRBD2 (5 bases). The origin of this receptor is a human donor with classical Hodgkin lymphoma. The CDR3 nucleotides are TGTGCCAGCAGCTTAAGAATAGCGTACGTTAATGAGCAGTTCTTC. Protein sequence: CASSLRIAYVNEQFF.